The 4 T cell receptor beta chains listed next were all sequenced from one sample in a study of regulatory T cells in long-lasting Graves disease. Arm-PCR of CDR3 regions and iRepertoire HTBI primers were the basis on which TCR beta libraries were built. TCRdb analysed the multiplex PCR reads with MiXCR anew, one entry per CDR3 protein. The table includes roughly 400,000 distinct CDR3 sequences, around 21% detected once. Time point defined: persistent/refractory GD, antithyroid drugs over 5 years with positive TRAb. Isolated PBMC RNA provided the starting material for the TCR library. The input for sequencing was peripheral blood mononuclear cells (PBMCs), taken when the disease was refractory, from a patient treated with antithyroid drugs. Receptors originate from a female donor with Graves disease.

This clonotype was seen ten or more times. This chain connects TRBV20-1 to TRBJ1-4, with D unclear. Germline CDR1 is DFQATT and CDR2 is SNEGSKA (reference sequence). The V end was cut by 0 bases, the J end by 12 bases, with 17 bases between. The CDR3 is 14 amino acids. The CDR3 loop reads CSARDFEGSSELFF. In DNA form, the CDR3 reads TGCAGTGCTAGAGATTTCGAAGGAAGTTCAGAACTGTTTTTT.

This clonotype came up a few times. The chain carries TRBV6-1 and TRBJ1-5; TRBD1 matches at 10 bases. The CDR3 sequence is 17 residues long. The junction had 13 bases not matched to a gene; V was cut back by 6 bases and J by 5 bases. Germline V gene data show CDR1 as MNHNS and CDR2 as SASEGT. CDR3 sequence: CASRRLVGTGEDQPQHF. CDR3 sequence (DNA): TGTGCCAGCAGACGATTAGTGGGGACAGGGGAAGATCAGCCCCAGCATTTT.

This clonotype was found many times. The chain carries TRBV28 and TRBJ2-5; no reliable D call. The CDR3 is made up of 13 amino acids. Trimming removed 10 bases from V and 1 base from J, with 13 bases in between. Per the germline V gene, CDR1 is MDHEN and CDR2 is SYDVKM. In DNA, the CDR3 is TGTGCCACTCGCTTTACGGGCCAAGAGACCCAGTACTTC. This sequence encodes CATRFTGQETQYF. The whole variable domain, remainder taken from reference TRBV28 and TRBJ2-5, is DVKVTQSSRYLVKRTGEKVFLECVQDMDHENMFWYRQDPGLGLRLIYFSYDVKMKEKGDIPEGYSVSREKKERFSLILESASTNQTSMYLCATRFTGQETQYFGPGTRLLVL.

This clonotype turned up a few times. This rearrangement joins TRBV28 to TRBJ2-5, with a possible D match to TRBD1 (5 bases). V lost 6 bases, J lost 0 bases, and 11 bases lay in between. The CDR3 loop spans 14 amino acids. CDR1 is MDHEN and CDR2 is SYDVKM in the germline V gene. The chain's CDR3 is CASSKRGNQETQYF. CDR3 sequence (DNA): TGTGCCAGCAGCAAAAGGGGAAACCAAGAGACCCAGTACTTC.